This is a list of T cell receptor beta chains from one sample in a study of shared clonotypes between healthy human individuals. TCRdb keeps only in-frame clones here, not all; method: immunoSEQ multiplex PCR. Among about 1.5 million clones listed, approximately 96% were seen once. Sequences were obtained from naive CD4+ T cells sorted from blood. The receptors derive from a man aged 30 to 45 in good health. Both conserved end residues are part of each CDR3. A D gene is named only where the DNA matches it firmly. Only part of the rows carry a size: once, few, many, or a class if the clone is expanded.

v_call	clone_size	d_call	j_call	cdr3_nt	cdr3_aa
TRBV6-1	-	TRBD1	TRBJ1-3	TGTGCCAGCAAACCCGGGACAGCGGGAAACACCATATATTTT	CASKPGTAGNTIYF
TRBV7-3	once	-	TRBJ2-1	TGTGCCAGCAGCTTATCCGGGCCCTCCTACAATGAGCAGTTCTTC	CASSLSGPSYNEQFF
TRBV29-1	-	TRBD2	TRBJ2-1	TGCAGCGGCGGGCGGGAGGACAATGAGCAGTTCTTC	CSGGREDNEQFF
TRBV15	-	TRBD2	TRBJ2-7	TGTGCCACCAGCAGAGCCTTGGGACTAGCGGGAGCTCGGGAGCAGTACTTC	CATSRALGLAGAREQYF
TRBV9	-	-	TRBJ2-7	TGTGCCAGCAGCGCCCAGATTAGGGGCGAAAGCGAGCAGTACTTC	CASSAQIRGESEQYF
TRBV2	-	TRBD2	TRBJ2-7	TGTGCCAGCAGCGCTACTCTAGCGGGAGAGGTCGAGCAGTACTTC	CASSATLAGEVEQYF
TRBV5-1	-	-	TRBJ2-3	TGCGCCAGCAGCTTAGGCGGGATGACAGATACGCAGTATTTT	CASSLGGMTDTQYF
TRBV5-1	-	-	TRBJ2-2	TGCGCCAGCAGCTTGGGGGCGAGGGGAGGCGACACCGGGGAGCTGTTTTTT	CASSLGARGGDTGELFF
TRBV19	-	-	TRBJ2-7	TGTGCCAGTAGTATCCGTGCGAAACCTCTCAACTACGAGCAGTACTTC	CASSIRAKPLNYEQYF
TRBV4-2	-	-	TRBJ1-5	TGTGCCAGCAGCCCTAGACTATCCGGTCCCTCACATCAGCCCCAGCATTTT	CASSPRLSGPSHQPQHF
TRBV6-5	-	-	TRBJ2-7	TGTGCCAGCAGTTACGGCTCATTAACCCACTCCTACGAGCAGTACTTC	CASSYGSLTHSYEQYF
TRBV6-1	-	-	TRBJ1-1	TGTGCCAGCGGATTGGGGGCTGAAGCTTTCTTT	CASGLGAEAFF
TRBV11-2	-	-	TRBJ2-7	TGTGCCAGCAGCTTAATGGGAGCCGGCCCCTACGAGCAGTACTTC	CASSLMGAGPYEQYF
TRBV10-3	-	-	TRBJ2-7	TGTGCCATCAGTGAGGGGCTCGGCAGGACCTACGAGCAGTACTTC	CAISEGLGRTYEQYF
TRBV6-5	-	-	TRBJ1-2	TGTGCCAGCAGCCCCGTAAGCCAGAACTATGGCTACACCTTC	CASSPVSQNYGYTF
TRBV6-1	few	-	TRBJ2-7	TGTGCCAGCAGTGAAATCTGGGAGCAGTACTTC	CASSEIWEQYF
TRBV7-8	-	-	TRBJ2-6	TGTGCCAGCAGTTCATCCGGGATCGGGGTCCTGACTTTC	CASSSSGIGVLTF
TRBV2	-	-	TRBJ2-7	TGTGCCAGCAGAGTTTTTATGGGGACCTACGAGCAGTACTTC	CASRVFMGTYEQYF
TRBV10-1	-	TRBD2	TRBJ2-7	TGCGCCACCATAGGCCCTATGAAAGAGCCACTAGCGGGAGTCAAGATGGACGAGCAGTACTTC	CATIGPMKEPLAGVKMDEQYF
TRBV6-5	-	TRBD1	TRBJ1-2	TGTGCCAGCAGTTACACGCGGGACAGGGGGCGAGTTGGCTACACCTTC	CASSYTRDRGRVGYTF
TRBV30	-	TRBD1	TRBJ2-7	TGTGCCTTGAACCGAGGGGCAGGGGGCTACGAGCAGTACTTC	CALNRGAGGYEQYF
TRBV9	-	-	TRBJ1-3	TGTGCCAGCAGTCTAGGCTTGGGCTCTGGAAACACCATATATTTT	CASSLGLGSGNTIYF
TRBV11-2	-	-	TRBJ2-1	TGTGCCAGCAGCCCCGCCAGAAATCAATACAATGAGCAGTTCTTC	CASSPARNQYNEQFF
TRBV10-3	-	TRBD1	TRBJ2-2	TGTGCCATCAGTTGGGACAGGGGGCTTTCCGGGGAGCTGTTTTTT	CAISWDRGLSGELFF
TRBV10-2	-	-	TRBJ1-5	TGCGCCAGCAGTGAACAGGCAGCGAGGCAGCCCCAGCATTTT	CASSEQAARQPQHF
TRBV7-9	-	TRBD2	TRBJ2-1	TGTGCCAGCAGCTCTTGGCTAGCGGGAGTCAATGAGCAGTTCTTC	CASSSWLAGVNEQFF
TRBV5-1	-	TRBD1	TRBJ1-1	TGCGCCAGCAGAAGTGCCGCGGGACAGGTTAACACTGAAGCTTTCTTT	CASRSAAGQVNTEAFF
TRBV2	-	-	TRBJ1-5	TGTGCCAGCAGAGGTAACAGCAATCAGCCCCAGCATTTT	CASRGNSNQPQHF
TRBV5-6	-	-	TRBJ2-2	TGTGCCAGCAGCTGGGACGGAGACGGGGAGCTGTTTTTT	CASSWDGDGELFF
TRBV18	-	TRBD1	TRBJ2-7	TGTGCCAGCTCACCCGCGACAGGGGTCTACGAGCAGTACTTC	CASSPATGVYEQYF
TRBV4-1	once	-	TRBJ2-2	TGCGCCAGCAGCCTTTTTGGAGCTTTAAACACCGGGGAGCTGTTTTTT	CASSLFGALNTGELFF
TRBV10-3	-	-	TRBJ1-4	TGTGCCATCAGAGGACCGACAAATGAAAAACTGTTTTTT	CAIRGPTNEKLFF
TRBV28	-	-	TRBJ1-2	TGTGCCAGCAGTTTGTCGGCCAGGGTCTATGGCTACACCTTC	CASSLSARVYGYTF
TRBV2	-	-	TRBJ2-1	TGTGCCAGCAGTGAAGTGGGGGCCCTCAATGAGCAGTTCTTC	CASSEVGALNEQFF
TRBV9	once	TRBD1	TRBJ1-4	TGTGCCAGCAGCCCCAGGGGGGGATATGAAAAACTGTTTTTT	CASSPRGGYEKLFF
TRBV11-2	-	-	TRBJ2-1	TGTGCCAGCAGCTTAGATCGAACTACGACCTTCTTC	CASSLDRTTTFF
TRBV5-4	-	TRBD2	TRBJ2-3	TGTGCCAGCAGCTTGACCGGGAGGAAAGGGGATACGCAGTATTTT	CASSLTGRKGDTQYF
TRBV2	-	TRBD1	TRBJ1-5	TGTGCCAGCAGTGGGACAGGGGGCAATCAGCCCCAGCATTTT	CASSGTGGNQPQHF
TRBV12-5	-	-	TRBJ2-1	TGTGCTAGTGGTTTGGACCGGGACAAGCCGTTCTTC	CASGLDRDKPFF
TRBV18	-	TRBD1	TRBJ1-1	TGTGCCAGCTCACCACAACAGGGGAGCACTGAAGCTTTCTTT	CASSPQQGSTEAFF
TRBV6-1	once	TRBD2	TRBJ2-5	TGTGCCAGCAGAGGACTAGCGGGCCAAGAGACCCAGTACTTC	CASRGLAGQETQYF
TRBV7-2	-	-	TRBJ2-2	TGTGCCAGCAGCGTAGATCCAGGAACTAGTGGGGCCGGGGAGCTGTTTTTT	CASSVDPGTSGAGELFF
TRBV29-1	-	-	TRBJ2-7	TGCAGCGTTGCCGAGCCCCGCTACTTC	CSVAEPRYF
TRBV7-2	-	-	TRBJ2-3	TGTGCCAGCGGGATTGCGGCCGGGACAGATACGCAGTATTTT	CASGIAAGTDTQYF
TRBV19	-	-	TRBJ1-5	TGTGCCAGTGCCGACATCCCGGATCAGCCCCAGCATTTT	CASADIPDQPQHF
TRBV5-1	-	-	TRBJ2-2	TGCGCCAGCAGCTGGCCTTCCGGGCTGACCGGGGAGCTGTTTTTT	CASSWPSGLTGELFF
TRBV9	-	-	TRBJ2-2	TGTGCCAGCAGCGTATCCGGGAAAGGGACCGGGGAGCTGTTTTTT	CASSVSGKGTGELFF
TRBV9	-	-	TRBJ2-7	TGTGCCAGCAGCGTAGCTAGCACTCAGCCCGGATACGAGCAGTACTTC	CASSVASTQPGYEQYF
TRBV27	-	TRBD2	TRBJ2-7	TGTGCCAGCAGTCCCTACCTGGGACTAGCGGGAGCCTACGAGCAGTACTTC	CASSPYLGLAGAYEQYF